The 5 T cell receptor beta chains below were found in one sample sequenced in a study of T cell responses to AZD1222 COVID-19 vaccine. Generated by immunoSEQ multiplex PCR, the TCRdb table keeps only in-frame clones and is missing some. The table records 56,000 or so clones, 80% of them present only once. The sample in question was peripheral blood, obtained 28 days after the second AZD1222 dose. The receptors derive from an adult who received the AZD1222 COVID-19 vaccine.

V usage is TRBV6-2 or TRBV6-3 and J usage is TRBJ2-7; no clear D. Germline CDR1 MNHEY, CDR2 SVGEGT. The V and J ends lost 6 bases and 4 bases respectively, with 10 bases between them. The CDR3 sequence is 12 residues long. The CDR3 sequence: CASSPGGYEQYF. The CDR3 DNA is TGTGCCAGCAGCCCCGGTGGTTACGAGCAGTACTTC.

The gene calls are TRBV5-1 and TRBJ1-5; D might be TRBD1 (5 bases). The CDR3 is 14 residues long. The ends were cut back, 0 bases at V and 7 bases at J, with 11 bases in the middle. Germline loops: CDR1 SGHRS, CDR2 YFSETQ. The CDR3 coding sequence is TGCGCCAGCAGCTTGGGGGGCTCGGGGCAGCCCCAGCATTTT. This codes for CASSLGGSGQPQHF.

The genes are TRBV6-2 or TRBV6-3 and TRBJ1-1; 8 bases are a match to TRBD1. V gave up 6 bases and J gave up 10 bases; unmatched junction bases: 4. Germline V gives CDR1 MNHEY, CDR2 SVGEGT. The CDR3 sequence is 11 residues long. The CDR3 spells CASSNRGAAFF. The DNA for the CDR3 is TGTGCCAGCAGCAACAGGGGGGCAGCTTTCTTT.

V usage is TRBV7-2 and J usage is TRBJ2-1, with 10 bases fitting TRBD2. This CDR3 comprises 14 residues. V lost 5 bases, J lost 7 bases, and 5 bases stayed unmatched. CDR1 is SGHTA, CDR2 FQGNSA, per germline. CDR3 amino acids: CASSPRLAGNEQFF. In nucleotides, the CDR3 is TGTGCCAGCAGCCCAAGACTAGCGGGTAATGAGCAGTTCTTC.

The rearrangement joins TRBV7-2 to TRBJ2-7, with TRBD1 matching over 9 bases. The CDR3 totals 15 residues. V dropped 6 bases and J dropped 3; count of bases not matched to a gene: 9. Germline V gives CDR1 SGHTA, CDR2 FQGNSA. In DNA form, the CDR3 reads TGTGCCAGCAGTTTTACCGGGACAGGGAGCTACGAGCAGTACTTC. Protein: CASSFTGTGSYEQYF.